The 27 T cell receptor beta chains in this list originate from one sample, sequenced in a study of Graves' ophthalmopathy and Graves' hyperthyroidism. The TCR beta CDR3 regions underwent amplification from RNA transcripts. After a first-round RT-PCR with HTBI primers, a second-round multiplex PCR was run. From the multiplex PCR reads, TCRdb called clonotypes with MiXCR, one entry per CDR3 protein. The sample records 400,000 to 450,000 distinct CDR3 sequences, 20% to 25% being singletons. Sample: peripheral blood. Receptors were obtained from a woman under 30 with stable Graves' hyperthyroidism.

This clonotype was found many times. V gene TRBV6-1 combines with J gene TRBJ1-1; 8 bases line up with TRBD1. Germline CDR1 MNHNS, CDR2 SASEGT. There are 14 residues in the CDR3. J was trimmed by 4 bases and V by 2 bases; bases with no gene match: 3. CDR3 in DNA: TGTGCCAGCAGTGAAACAGGGGGGGGCACTGAAGCTTTCTTT. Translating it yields CASSETGGGTEAFF.

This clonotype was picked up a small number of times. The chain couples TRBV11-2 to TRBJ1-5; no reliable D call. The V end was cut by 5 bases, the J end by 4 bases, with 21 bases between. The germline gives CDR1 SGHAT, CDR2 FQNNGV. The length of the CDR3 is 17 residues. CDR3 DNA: TGTGCCAGCAGCCCCGGCGGCTTCGGGCGGCTGAATCAGCCCCAGCATTTT. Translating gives CASSPGGFGRLNQPQHF.

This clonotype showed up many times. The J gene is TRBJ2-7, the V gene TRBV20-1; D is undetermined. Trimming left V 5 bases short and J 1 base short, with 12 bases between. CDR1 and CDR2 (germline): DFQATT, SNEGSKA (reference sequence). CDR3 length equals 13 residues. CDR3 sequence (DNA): TGCAGTGCTCCGCCGGCCACTTCCTACGAGCAGTACTTC. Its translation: CSAPPATSYEQYF.

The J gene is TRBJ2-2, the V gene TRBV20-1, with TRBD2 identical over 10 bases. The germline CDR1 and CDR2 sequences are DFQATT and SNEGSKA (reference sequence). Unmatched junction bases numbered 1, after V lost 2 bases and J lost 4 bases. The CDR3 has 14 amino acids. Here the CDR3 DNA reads TGCAGTGCTAGAACTAGCGGGGTCACCGGGGAGCTGTTTTTT. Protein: CSARTSGVTGELFF.

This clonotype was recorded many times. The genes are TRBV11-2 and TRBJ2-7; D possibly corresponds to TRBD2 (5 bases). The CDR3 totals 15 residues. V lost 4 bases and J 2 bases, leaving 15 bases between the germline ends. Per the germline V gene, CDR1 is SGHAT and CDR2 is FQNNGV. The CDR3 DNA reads TGTGCCAGCAGCTCTATCCACACTAGGCCCTACGAGCAGTACTTC. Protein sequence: CASSSIHTRPYEQYF.

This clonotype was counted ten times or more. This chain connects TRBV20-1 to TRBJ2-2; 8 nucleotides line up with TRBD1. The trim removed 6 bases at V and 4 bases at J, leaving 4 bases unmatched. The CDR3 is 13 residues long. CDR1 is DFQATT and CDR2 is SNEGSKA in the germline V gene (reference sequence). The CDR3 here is CSARQGITGELFF. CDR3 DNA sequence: TGCAGTGCCAGACAGGGGATCACCGGGGAGCTGTTTTTT.

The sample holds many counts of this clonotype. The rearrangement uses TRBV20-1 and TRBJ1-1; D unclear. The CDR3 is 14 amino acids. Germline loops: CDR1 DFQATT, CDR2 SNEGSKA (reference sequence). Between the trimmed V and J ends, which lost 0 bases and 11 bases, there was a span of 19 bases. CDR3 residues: CSARDQFLESTAFF. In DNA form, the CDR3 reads TGCAGTGCTAGAGATCAGTTCCTTGAGAGTACCGCTTTCTTT.

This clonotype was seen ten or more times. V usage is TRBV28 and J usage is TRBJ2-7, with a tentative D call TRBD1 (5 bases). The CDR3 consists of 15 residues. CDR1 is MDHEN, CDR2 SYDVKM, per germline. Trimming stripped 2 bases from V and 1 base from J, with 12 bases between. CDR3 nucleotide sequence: TGTGCCAGCAGTTTAAACAGGCCAACATCCTACGAGCAGTACTTC. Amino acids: CASSLNRPTSYEQYF.

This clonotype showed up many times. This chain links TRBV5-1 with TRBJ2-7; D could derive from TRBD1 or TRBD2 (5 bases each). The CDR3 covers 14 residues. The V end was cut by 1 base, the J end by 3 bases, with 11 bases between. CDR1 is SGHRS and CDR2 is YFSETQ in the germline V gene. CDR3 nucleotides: TGCGCCAGCAGCTTGCGGGACCCTTACTACGAGCAGTACTTC. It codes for CASSLRDPYYEQYF.

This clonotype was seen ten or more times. The CDR3 nucleotides read TGTGCCAGCAGTTACCAACTAGCGGGCTCAAGGTGCGAGCAGTACTTC. Its protein product is CASSYQLAGSRCEQYF. The V call is TRBV6-2 or TRBV6-3, the J call TRBJ2-7; 9 bases match TRBD2. Germline values: CDR1 MNHEY, CDR2 SVGEGT. V lost 2 bases and J lost 6; bases outside the gene matches: 11. This CDR3 contains 16 residues.

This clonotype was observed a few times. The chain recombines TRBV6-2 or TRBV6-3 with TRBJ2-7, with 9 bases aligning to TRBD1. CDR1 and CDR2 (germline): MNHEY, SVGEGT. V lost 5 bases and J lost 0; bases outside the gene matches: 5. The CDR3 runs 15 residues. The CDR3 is CASSGQGSVSYEQYF. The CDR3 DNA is TGTGCCAGCAGTGGACAGGGGTCGGTCTCCTACGAGCAGTACTTC.

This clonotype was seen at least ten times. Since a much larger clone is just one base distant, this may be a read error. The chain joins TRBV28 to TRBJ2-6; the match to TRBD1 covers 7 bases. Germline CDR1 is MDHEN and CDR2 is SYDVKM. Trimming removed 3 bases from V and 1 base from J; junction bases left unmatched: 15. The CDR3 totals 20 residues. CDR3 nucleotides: TGTGCCAGCAGTTTTGGTTGGGGGACAGTTGTTTTGTCTGGGGCCAACGTCCTGACTTTC. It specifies CASSFGWGTVVLSGANVLTF.

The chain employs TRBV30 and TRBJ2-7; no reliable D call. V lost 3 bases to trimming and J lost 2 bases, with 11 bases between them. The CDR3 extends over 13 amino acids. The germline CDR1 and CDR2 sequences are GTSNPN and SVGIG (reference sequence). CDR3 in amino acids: CAWSYGRAYEQYF. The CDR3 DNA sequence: TGTGCCTGGAGCTACGGACGGGCCTACGAGCAGTACTTC.

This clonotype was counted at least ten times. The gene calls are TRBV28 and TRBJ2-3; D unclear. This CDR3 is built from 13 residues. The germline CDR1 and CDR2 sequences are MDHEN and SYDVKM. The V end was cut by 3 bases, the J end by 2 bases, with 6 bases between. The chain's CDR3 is CASSLTATDTQYF. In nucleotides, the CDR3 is TGTGCCAGCAGTTTGACTGCCACAGATACGCAGTATTTT.

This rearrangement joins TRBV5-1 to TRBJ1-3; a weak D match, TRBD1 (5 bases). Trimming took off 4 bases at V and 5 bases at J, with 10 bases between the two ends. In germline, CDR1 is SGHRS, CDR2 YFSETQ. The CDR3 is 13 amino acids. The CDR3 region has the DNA TGCGCCAGCAGCGAGGGGTCTCGAAACACCATATATTTT. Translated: CASSEGSRNTIYF. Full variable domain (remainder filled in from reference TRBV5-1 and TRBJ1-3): KAGVTQTPRYLIKTRGQQVTLSCSPISGHRSVSWYQQTPGQGLQFLFEYFSETQRNKGNFPGRFSGRQFSNSRSEMNVSTLELGDSALYLCASSEGSRNTIYFGEGSWLTVV.

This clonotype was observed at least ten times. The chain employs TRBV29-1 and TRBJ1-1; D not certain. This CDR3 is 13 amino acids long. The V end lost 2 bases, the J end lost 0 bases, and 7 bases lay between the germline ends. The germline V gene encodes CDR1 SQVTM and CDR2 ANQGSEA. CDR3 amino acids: CSVERRLNTEAFF. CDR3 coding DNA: TGCAGCGTTGAACGCAGACTGAACACTGAAGCTTTCTTT.

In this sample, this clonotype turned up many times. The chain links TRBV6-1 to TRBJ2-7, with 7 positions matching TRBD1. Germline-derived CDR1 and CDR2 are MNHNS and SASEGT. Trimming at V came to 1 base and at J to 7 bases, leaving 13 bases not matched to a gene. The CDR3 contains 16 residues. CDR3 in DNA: TGTGCCAGCAGTGAAGAGACAGGGTCTCGAATGTTGGAGCAGTACTTC. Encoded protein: CASSEETGSRMLEQYF.

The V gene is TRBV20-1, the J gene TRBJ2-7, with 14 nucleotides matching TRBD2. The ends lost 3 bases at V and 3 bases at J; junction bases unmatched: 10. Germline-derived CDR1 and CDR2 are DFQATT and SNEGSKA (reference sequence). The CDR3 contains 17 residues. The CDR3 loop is CSASPGLAGDKVYEQYF. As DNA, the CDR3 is TGCAGTGCTAGCCCGGGACTAGCGGGAGATAAAGTCTACGAGCAGTACTTC.

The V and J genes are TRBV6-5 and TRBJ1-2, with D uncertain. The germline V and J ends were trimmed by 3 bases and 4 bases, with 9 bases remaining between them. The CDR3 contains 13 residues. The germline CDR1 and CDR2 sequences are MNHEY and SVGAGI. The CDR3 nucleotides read TGTGCCAGCAGTTATTACCGGAGCTATGGCTACACCTTC. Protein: CASSYYRSYGYTF.

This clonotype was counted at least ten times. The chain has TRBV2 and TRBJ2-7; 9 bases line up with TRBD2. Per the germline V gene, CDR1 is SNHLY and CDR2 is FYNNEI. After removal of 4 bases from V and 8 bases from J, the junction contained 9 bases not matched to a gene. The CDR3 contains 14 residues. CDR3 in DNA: TGTGCCAGCAGTGTGGGGCTAGCGGGAAGTAAGCAGTACTTC. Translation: CASSVGLAGSKQYF.

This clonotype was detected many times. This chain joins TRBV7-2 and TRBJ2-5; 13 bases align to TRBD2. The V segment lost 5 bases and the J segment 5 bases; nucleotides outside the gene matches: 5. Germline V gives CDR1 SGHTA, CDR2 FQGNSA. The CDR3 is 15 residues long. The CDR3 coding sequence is TGTGCCAGCAGCAACGGACTAGCGGGAGCTGAGACCCAGTACTTC. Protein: CASSNGLAGAETQYF.

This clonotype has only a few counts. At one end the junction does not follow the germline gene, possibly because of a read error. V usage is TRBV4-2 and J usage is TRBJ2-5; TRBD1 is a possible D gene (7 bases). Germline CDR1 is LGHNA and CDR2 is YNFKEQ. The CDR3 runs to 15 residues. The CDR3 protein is CAISYRTGDLETQYF. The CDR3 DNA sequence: TGTGCCATCAGCTATAGAACAGGGGACTTGGAGACCCAGTACTTC.

As DNA, the CDR3 is TGTGCCAGCAGCCGCAGGGGAACAGAGACCCAGTACTTC. It encodes CASSRRGTETQYF. The V and J genes are TRBV7-2 and TRBJ2-5, with D possibly matching TRBD1 (6 bases). Germline V gene data show CDR1 as SGHTA and CDR2 as FQGNSA. The ends were cut back, 5 bases at V and 4 bases at J, with 11 bases in the middle. The CDR3 consists of 13 residues. Filled out from reference TRBV7-2 and TRBJ2-5, the complete variable domain reads GAGVSQSPSNKVTEKGKDVELRCDPISGHTALYWYRQSLGQGLEFLIYFQGNSAPDKSGLPSDRFSAERTGGSVSTLTIQRTQQEDSAVYLCASSRRGTETQYFGPGTRLLVL.

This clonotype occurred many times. The CDR3 DNA reads as TGTGCCACCAGCGCCGGGCTCTATGGCTACACCTTC. Translating gives CATSAGLYGYTF. The rearrangement joins TRBV15 to TRBJ1-2; D is unclear. CDR1 and CDR2 from the germline V gene are LNHNV and YYDKDF (reference sequence). Trimming took 5 bases from V and 4 from J, leaving 8 bases between them. CDR3 length: 12 residues.

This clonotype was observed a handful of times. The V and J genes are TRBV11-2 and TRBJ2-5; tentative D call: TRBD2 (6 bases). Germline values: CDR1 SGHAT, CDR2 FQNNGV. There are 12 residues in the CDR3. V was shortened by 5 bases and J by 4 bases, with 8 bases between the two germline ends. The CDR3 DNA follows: TGTGCCAGCAGCCACGGGGGAGAGACCCAGTACTTC. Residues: CASSHGGETQYF.

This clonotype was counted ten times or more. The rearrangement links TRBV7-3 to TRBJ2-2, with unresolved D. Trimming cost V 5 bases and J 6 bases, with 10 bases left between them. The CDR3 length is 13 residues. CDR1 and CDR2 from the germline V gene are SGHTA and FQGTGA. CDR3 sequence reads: CASSLGPAGELFF. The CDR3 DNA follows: TGTGCCAGCAGCCTCGGTCCAGCCGGGGAGCTGTTTTTT. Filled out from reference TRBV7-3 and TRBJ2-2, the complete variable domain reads GAGVSQTPSNKVTEKGKYVELRCDPISGHTALYWYRQSLGQGPEFLIYFQGTGAADDSGLPNDRFFAVRPEGSVSTLKIQRTERGDSAVYLCASSLGPAGELFFGEGSRLTVL.

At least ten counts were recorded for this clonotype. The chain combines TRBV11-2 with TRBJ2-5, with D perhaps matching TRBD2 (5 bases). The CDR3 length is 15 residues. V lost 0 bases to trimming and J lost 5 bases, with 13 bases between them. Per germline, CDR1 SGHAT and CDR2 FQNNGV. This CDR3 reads CASSLDSPGGETQYF. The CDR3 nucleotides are TGTGCCAGCAGCTTAGATAGTCCCGGCGGGGAGACCCAGTACTTC. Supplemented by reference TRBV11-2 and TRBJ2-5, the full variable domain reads EAGVAQSPRYKIIEKRQSVAFWCNPISGHATLYWYQQILGQGPKLLIQFQNNGVVDDSQLPKDRFSAERLKGVDSTLKIQPAKLEDSAVYLCASSLDSPGGETQYFGPGTRLLVL.